These T cell receptor beta chains were read from a single sample in a study of blood T cells in healthy people across ages. Via MiXCR, TCRdb re-called the 5' RACE reads, giving one row per CDR3 protein. In the table there are hundreds of thousands of distinct CDR3 sequences, around 26% of which are singletons. Sequencing was carried out using blood. All receptors come from a woman at least 80 years old in good health. Each CDR3 is given with its conserved first and last residue. Each record gives: clone size, J gene, V gene, D gene, CDR3 length, CDR3 protein, CDR3 DNA. The D gene is left open where the match is weak. Only part of the rows carry a size: once, few, many, or a class if the clone is expanded.

.	TRBJ1-5	TRBV7-2	.	16	CASSPRTWGGNQPQHF	TGTGCCAGCAGCCCACGGACATGGGGCGGCAATCAGCCCCAGCATTTT
many	TRBJ1-1	TRBV6-2/TRBV6-3	.	14	CASRRTGYDTEAFF	TGTGCCAGCAGGCGTACAGGGTATGACACTGAAGCTTTCTTT
.	TRBJ2-1	TRBV27	.	15	CASSLALFVGTEQFF	TGTGCCAGCAGCTTGGCCCTTTTTGTCGGGACTGAGCAGTTCTTC
many	TRBJ2-5	TRBV5-1	TRBD2	16	CASSLSSGVGRETQYF	TGCGCCAGCAGCTTATCTAGCGGGGTCGGTCGGGAGACCCAGTACTTC
.	TRBJ1-1	TRBV7-2	.	15	CASSKNQGQVSEAFF	TGTGCCAGCAGCAAGAATCAAGGGCAAGTTTCTGAAGCTTTCTTT
.	TRBJ2-3	TRBV12-3/TRBV12-4	TRBD2	15	CASSLGTGGGDAQYF	TGTGCCAGCAGTTTAGGAACGGGGGGAGGAGATGCGCAGTATTTT
few	TRBJ2-6	TRBV4-3	.	16	CASSHTGFSGANVLTF	TGCGCCAGCAGCCACACAGGGTTCTCTGGGGCCAACGTCCTGACTTTC
.	TRBJ2-7	TRBV5-6	.	14	CASNQQGRNNEQYF	TGTGCCAGCAATCAACAGGGGAGGAACAATGAGCAGTACTTC
many	TRBJ2-5	TRBV7-2	TRBD2	16	CASSLLAGGRQETQYF	TGTGCCAGCAGCCTTTTAGCGGGGGGGCGCCAAGAGACCCAGTACTTC
.	TRBJ2-7	TRBV6-6	TRBD1	15	CASRDRDRGGHEQYF	TGTGCCAGCAGAGACCGGGACAGGGGTGGACACGAGCAGTACTTC
many	TRBJ1-5	TRBV5-1	.	16	CASSTGVVGSNQPQHF	TGCGCCAGCAGCACTGGGGTCGTCGGAAGCAATCAGCCCCAGCATTTT
few	TRBJ1-2	TRBV6-6	.	15	CASRRQGGGNYGYTF	TGTGCCAGCAGAAGGCAGGGAGGGGGTAACTATGGCTACACCTTC
many	TRBJ2-5	TRBV18	TRBD1	16	CASSRTGTGEAETQYF	TGTGCCAGCTCAAGAACCGGGACAGGGGAGGCAGAGACCCAGTACTTC
.	TRBJ2-7	TRBV2	.	15	CASSEARQGRYEQYF	TGTGCCAGCAGTGAAGCTAGGCAGGGTCGCTACGAGCAGTACTTC
many	TRBJ2-5	TRBV24-1	.	15	CATSDLQGGGETQYF	TGTGCCACCAGTGATTTGCAGGGAGGTGGTGAGACCCAGTACTTC
once	TRBJ1-1	TRBV6-5	TRBD1	14	CASSPTDRDTEAFF	TGTGCCAGCAGCCCTACTGACAGGGACACTGAAGCTTTCTTT
many	TRBJ2-5	TRBV15	.	14	CATSKNRGQETQYF	TGTGCCACCAGCAAAAACCGGGGGCAAGAGACCCAGTACTTC
many	TRBJ2-7	TRBV30	.	14	CAWSPSPILYEQYF	TGTGCCTGGAGTCCCTCTCCTATACTCTACGAGCAGTACTTC
.	TRBJ1-1	TRBV18	.	13	CASSPARETEAFF	TGTGCCAGCTCCCCAGCCAGGGAGACTGAAGCTTTCTTT
few	TRBJ1-6	TRBV20-1	TRBD1	15	CSARGGQGARSPLHF	TGCAGTGCTAGGGGGGGACAGGGGGCTCGGTCACCCCTCCACTTT
many	TRBJ1-6	TRBV12-3/TRBV12-4	.	15	CASTDGLRSNSPLHF	TGTGCCAGCACGGATGGATTACGGTCTAATTCACCCCTCCACTTT
few	TRBJ2-3	TRBV2	TRBD1	15	CASSDRTGASPTQYF	TGTGCCAGCAGTGATCGGACAGGGGCCTCCCCAACGCAGTATTTT
many	TRBJ1-5	TRBV20-1	.	13	CSARVGGNQPQHF	TGCAGTGCTAGAGTAGGGGGCAATCAGCCCCAGCATTTT
few	TRBJ1-5	TRBV4-1	.	16	CASSQVLGISNQPQHF	TGCGCCAGCAGCCAAGTCCTAGGGATAAGCAATCAGCCCCAGCATTTT
many	TRBJ2-5	TRBV20-1	TRBD2	14	CSASSGGGQETQYF	TGCAGTGCTAGTTCGGGCGGGGGGCAAGAGACCCAGTACTTC
many	TRBJ2-3	TRBV4-3	.	14	CASSSAGRTDTQYF	TGCGCCAGCAGCTCTGCGGGACGCACAGATACGCAGTATTTT
many	TRBJ1-1	TRBV7-2	TRBD1	14	CASSSLTGVTEAFF	TGTGCCAGCAGCTCCCTGACAGGGGTCACTGAAGCTTTCTTT
many	TRBJ2-6	TRBV29-1	TRBD1	14	CSVYTGAGANVLTF	TGCAGCGTTTACACAGGGGCGGGGGCCAACGTCCTGACTTTC
many	TRBJ1-2	TRBV14	.	15	CASSQEGPGRYGYTF	TGCGCCAGCAGCCAGGAGGGGCCAGGGCGGTATGGCTACACCTTC
.	TRBJ2-7	TRBV20-1	TRBD2	14	CSARSGGAVDEQYF	TGCAGTGCTAGAAGCGGGGGGGCGGTTGATGAGCAGTACTTC
few	TRBJ2-3	TRBV24-1	.	15	CATSDWGRGTDTQYF	TGTGCCACCAGTGATTGGGGACGGGGCACAGATACGCAGTATTTT
many	TRBJ2-7	TRBV18	TRBD1	17	CASSPSTVWDSLSEQYF	TGTGCCAGCTCACCATCCACGGTATGGGACAGCTTGTCCGAGCAGTACTTC
few	TRBJ1-6	TRBV2	.	15	CASKPWDTPSSPLHF	TGTGCCAGCAAACCCTGGGACACCCCGAGTTCACCCCTCCACTTT
many	TRBJ2-5	TRBV7-2	.	15	CASSFSGGPQETQYF	TGTGCCAGCAGCTTTTCCGGGGGGCCCCAGGAGACCCAGTACTTC
.	TRBJ2-2	TRBV12-3/TRBV12-4	.	12	CASIPNTGELFF	TGTGCCAGCATTCCGAACACCGGGGAGCTGTTTTTT
many	TRBJ2-7	TRBV27	.	14	CASSLTSNPYEQYF	TGTGCCAGCAGCTTGACCTCGAATCCGTACGAGCAGTACTTC
many	TRBJ1-1	TRBV12-3/TRBV12-4	.	14	CASSPGHQNTEAFF	TGTGCCAGCAGTCCCGGACACCAGAACACTGAAGCTTTCTTT
many	TRBJ2-1	TRBV7-9	.	15	CASSLSSGSYNEQFF	TGTGCCAGCAGCTTAAGTAGCGGCTCCTACAATGAGCAGTTCTTC
many	TRBJ2-4	TRBV7-2	TRBD1	13	CAGAGQDKNIQYF	TGTGCCGGCGCGGGACAGGACAAAAACATTCAGTACTTC
many	TRBJ2-3	TRBV3-1	.	14	CASRPRQLGDTQYF	TGTGCCAGCAGACCGAGACAGCTAGGGGATACGCAGTATTTT